A single sample gave rise to the 30 T cell receptor beta chains below, sequenced in a study of cytomegalovirus exposure and HLA in healthy donors. The PCR ran on 60 Vbeta and 13 Jbeta primers. The assay was immunoSEQ multiplex PCR, and TCRdb's table has in-frame clones only and misses some. The sample includes tens of thousands of clones, around three quarters of them seen just once. The sequenced sample consisted of PBMCs. Receptors were obtained from a man between 40 and 49 years old in good health and CMV-seronegative.

Relative to its sample, this clone is medium-sized. The J gene is TRBJ2-1, the V gene TRBV19; TRBD2 agrees at 7 bases. Trimming cost V 3 bases and J 7 bases; bases outside gene matches: 9. The V gene's germline CDR1 is LNHDA and CDR2 SQIVND (reference sequence). This CDR3 comprises 15 residues. The CDR3 loop is CASSIDAGVGNEQFF. DNA of the CDR3: TGTGCCAGTAGTATCGACGCGGGAGTTGGGAATGAGCAGTTCTTC.

The V and J genes are TRBV6-6 and TRBJ1-2; 9 positions match TRBD1. This CDR3 region has 15 residues. CDR1 and CDR2 (germline): MNHNY, SVGAGI (reference sequence). V gave up 0 bases and J gave up 13 bases; unmatched junction bases: 12. The CDR3 region is CASSYSTGGTGSCTF. The CDR3 nucleotides are TGTGCCAGCAGTTACTCGACTGGCGGGACAGGGTCCTGCACCTTC.

The CDR3 DNA follows: TGTGCCAGCAGCCCTACCCCGGGTTACGAGCAGTACTTC. It yields the protein CASSPTPGYEQYF. The gene calls are TRBV7-2 and TRBJ2-7, with D uncertain. Trimming took 5 bases from V and 4 from J, leaving 12 bases between them. This CDR3 has 13 amino acids. Germline-derived CDR1 and CDR2 are SGHTA and FQGNSA.

The chain joins TRBV6-6 to TRBJ2-7; 12 bases agree with TRBD2. This CDR3 is 12 amino acids long. Germline values: CDR1 MNHNY, CDR2 SVGAGI (reference sequence). V lost 6 bases and J lost 10; bases outside the gene matches: 4. CDR3 nucleotides: TGTGCCAGCAGCCTGGGACTAGCGGGCCAGTACTTC. Amino acid sequence: CASSLGLAGQYF.

A few counts support this clone. The chain links TRBV7-9 to TRBJ2-2, with D uncertain. This CDR3 region has 15 residues. The V gene's germline CDR1 is SEHNR and CDR2 FQNEAQ (reference sequence). Trimming pared 5 bases from V and 5 bases from J, leaving 15 bases between. The CDR3 DNA follows: TGTGCCAGCAGCCTCCGGCAGGATTGGACCGGGGAGCTGTTTTTT. This encodes CASSLRQDWTGELFF.

The rearrangement uses TRBV2 and TRBJ2-7; tentatively, D is TRBD1 (5 bases). Germline V gives CDR1 SNHLY, CDR2 FYNNEI. CDR3 length: 14 residues. The V end was cut by 7 bases, the J end by 3 bases, with 16 bases between. This CDR3 is CASKEALGHYEQYF. The DNA of the CDR3 is TGTGCCAGCAAAGAGGCCCTGGGGCACTACGAGCAGTACTTC.

The CDR3 here is CASSQGETTYEQYF. DNA of the CDR3: TGCGCCAGCAGCCAAGGAGAAACCACCTACGAGCAGTACTTC. V usage is TRBV4-3 and J usage is TRBJ2-7; D gene uncertain. Deletions cut 1 base from V and 2 bases from J, with 9 bases between. The germline gives CDR1 LGHNA, CDR2 YSLEER. This CDR3 region has 14 residues.

The rearrangement links TRBV5-4 to TRBJ2-5; TRBD2 matches 11 bases. With the DNA end fitting TRBJ2-7 better, the J assignment may be wrong. The CDR3 loop spans 15 amino acids. Looked up from germline, CDR1 is SGHNT and CDR2 is YYREEE (reference sequence). The CDR3 nucleotides read TGTGCCAGCAGCCCTGGGACTAGCGGACCCTACGAGCAGTACTTC. This gives the protein CASSPGTSGPYEQYF.

The V call is TRBV9, the J call TRBJ1-2; D not resolved. The length of the CDR3 is 14 residues. Germline lookup yields CDR1 SGDLS and CDR2 YYNGEE. Deletions cut 0 bases from V and 4 bases from J, with 10 bases between. CDR3 loop: CASSVGSSVYGYTF. In DNA, the CDR3 is TGTGCCAGCAGCGTAGGGTCTTCGGTCTATGGCTACACCTTC.

The rearrangement links TRBV19 to TRBJ2-1, with TRBD1 matching 9 bases. The V gene end was trimmed by 5 bases and the J gene end by 2 bases; junction bases not matched to a gene: 4. The length of the CDR3 is 15 residues. CDR1 LNHDA and CDR2 SQIVND come from the germline V gene (reference sequence). As DNA, the CDR3 is TGTGCCAGTAGTGGACAGGGGTTACCCTACAATGAGCAGTTCTTC. Its translation: CASSGQGLPYNEQFF.

CDR3 nucleotide sequence: TGTGCCATCAGTGAGTCCGGGACTAGCAGAAGATACGAGCAGTACTTC. Its translation is CAISESGTSRRYEQYF. The chain uses TRBV10-3 and TRBJ2-7; 9 bases are a match to TRBD2. The ends lost 0 bases at V and 4 bases at J; junction bases unmatched: 7. This CDR3 has 16 residues. Germline CDR1 ENHRY, CDR2 SYGVKD.

The J gene is TRBJ1-5, the V gene TRBV29-1; TRBD1 might be the D (5 bases). Germline assignment: CDR1 SQVTM and CDR2 ANQGSEA. With 3 bases removed from V and 3 bases from J, the gap between germline ends came to 9 bases. This CDR3 is built from 13 residues. CDR3 in amino acids: CSVDQGTNQPQHF. The DNA for the CDR3 is TGCAGCGTTGATCAGGGAACCAATCAGCCCCAGCATTTT.

This chain joins TRBV30 and TRBJ1-6; D is unresolved. From germline, CDR1 is GTSNPN and CDR2 SVGIG (reference sequence). The germline V and J ends were trimmed by 2 bases and 12 bases, with 11 bases remaining between them. The CDR3 is 12 amino acids. The CDR3 loop reads CAWSSGGLPLHF. CDR3 sequence (DNA): TGTGCCTGGAGTTCTGGCGGCCTACCCCTCCACTTT.

There are a few counts of this clone. This chain connects TRBV10-2 to TRBJ2-1, with TRBD2 identical over 8 bases. After removal of 6 bases from V and 7 bases from J, the junction contained 2 bases not matched to a gene. CDR3 length equals 12 residues. Germline V gene data show CDR1 as WSHSY and CDR2 as SAAADI. The DNA of the CDR3 is TGCGCCAGCAGAGCGGGGGATAATGAGCAGTTCTTC. Translation: CASRAGDNEQFF.

The V call is TRBV15, the J call TRBJ2-3, with TRBD2 matching 11 bases. The CDR3 covers 17 residues. V lost 0 bases to trimming and J lost 6 bases; unmatched junction nucleotides: 8. Germline CDR1 reads LNHNV; CDR2 reads YYDKDF (reference sequence). The CDR3 spells CATSRDRSGRAGDTQYF. The CDR3, as DNA: TGTGCCACCAGCAGAGATCGTAGCGGGAGGGCCGGGGATACGCAGTATTTT.

The chain employs TRBV5-6 and TRBJ1-5, with D hard to call. Trimming left V 2 bases short and J 2 bases short, with 11 bases between. Germline loops: CDR1 SGHDT, CDR2 YYEEEE. This CDR3 has 15 residues. In DNA, the CDR3 is TGTGCCAGCAGCTTTTCCCCCGCGGGCAATCAGCCCCAGCATTTT. Translation: CASSFSPAGNQPQHF.

The rearrangement joins TRBV19 to TRBJ2-3; D remains ambiguous. V was trimmed by 1 base and J by 1 base, leaving 9 bases between them. The CDR3 runs 15 residues. The V gene's germline CDR1 is LNHDA and CDR2 SQIVND (reference sequence). This CDR3 reads CASSIGNLGTDTQYF. The CDR3 DNA sequence: TGTGCCAGTAGTATAGGTAACCTAGGCACAGATACGCAGTATTTT.

The chain recombines TRBV7-6 with TRBJ2-7, with a possible D match to TRBD1 (6 bases). Germline CDR1 and CDR2: SGHVS and FNYEAQ. Trimming cost V 5 bases and J 1 base, with 15 bases left between them. This CDR3 comprises 15 residues. This CDR3 is CASSRTGTLSYEQYF. The CDR3 DNA reads TGTGCCAGCAGCCGTACCGGGACATTGTCCTACGAGCAGTACTTC.

J is TRBJ2-1 and V is TRBV5-4; 7 nucleotides line up with TRBD2. Germline values: CDR1 SGHNT, CDR2 YYREEE (reference sequence). Trimming took 1 base from V and 8 from J; bases not matched to a gene: 6. This CDR3 is 14 amino acids long. The CDR3, as DNA: TGTGCCAGCAGCTTGCCCGGGAGGAGGGATGAGCAGTTCTTC. Amino acids: CASSLPGRRDEQFF.

The CDR3, as DNA: TGTGCCAGCAGGAGCGGACAGGGGGGAAACACCATATATTTT. It translates to CASRSGQGGNTIYF. The chain couples TRBV6-4 to TRBJ1-3; 9 bases are shared with TRBD1. Per germline, CDR1 MRHNA and CDR2 SNTAGT. The V segment lost 6 bases and the J segment 4 bases; nucleotides outside the gene matches: 4. The CDR3 is 14 residues long.

This clone was counted between two and nine times. Written as DNA, the CDR3 is TGTGCCAGCAGTGGCAGGGAAAACAATCAGCCCCAGCATTTT. Protein sequence: CASSGRENNQPQHF. This sequence joins TRBV2 and TRBJ1-5, with a weak D call TRBD1 (5 bases). Trimming cost V 4 bases and J 3 bases, with 10 bases left between them. This CDR3 comprises 14 residues. The V gene's germline CDR1 is SNHLY and CDR2 FYNNEI.

The chain has TRBV28 and TRBJ2-7; tentatively, D is TRBD1 (5 bases). Germline CDR1 is MDHEN and CDR2 is SYDVKM. This CDR3 is built from 12 residues. Trimming removed 6 bases from V and 12 bases from J, with 18 bases in between. The CDR3 reads CASRASDKAMYF. For the CDR3, the DNA is TGTGCCAGCAGGGCCTCGGACAAGGCTATGTACTTC.

V and J are TRBV27 and TRBJ1-4; D not certain. V was clipped by 6 bases and J by 8 bases, with 13 bases between them. The CDR3 loop spans 13 amino acids. CDR1 and CDR2 (germline): MNHEY, SMNVEV (reference sequence). This CDR3 is CASRGGFREKLFF. CDR3 DNA: TGTGCCAGCAGGGGCGGGTTCCGGGAAAAACTGTTTTTT.

The rearrangement links TRBV30 to TRBJ2-5; 11 bases map to TRBD1. CDR3 size: 13 residues. V lost 2 bases, J lost 5 bases, and 1 base stayed unmatched. The germline V gene has CDR1 GTSNPN and CDR2 SVGIG (reference sequence). CDR3 nucleotides: TGTGCCTGGAGTAGGGACAGGGGGGAGACCCAGTACTTC. Translation: CAWSRDRGETQYF.

V usage is TRBV13 and J usage is TRBJ1-3; D gene uncertain. CDR3 length: 12 amino acids. Germline CDR1 is PRHDT and CDR2 is FYEKMQ (reference sequence). The germline V and J ends were trimmed by 4 bases and 4 bases, with 5 bases remaining between them. Written as DNA, the CDR3 is TGTGCCAGCAGCTCCGAGGGAAACACCATATATTTT. Translating it yields CASSSEGNTIYF. The entire variable domain, with the rest obtained from reference TRBV13 and TRBJ1-3, is as follows: AAGVIQSPRHLIKEKRETATLKCYPIPRHDTVYWYQQGPGQDPQFLISFYEKMQSDKGSIPDRFSAQQFSDYHSELNMSSLELGDSALYFCASSSEGNTIYFGEGSWLTVV.

The chain combines TRBV19 with TRBJ2-5, with 8 bases lining up with TRBD2. The CDR3 covers 16 residues. The V and J ends lost 3 bases and 0 bases, in that order; junction bases with no gene match: 6. Germline CDR1 and CDR2: LNHDA and SQIVND (reference sequence). CDR3: CASSMMGLGDQETQYF. CDR3 DNA sequence: TGTGCCAGTAGTATGATGGGACTAGGGGACCAAGAGACCCAGTACTTC.

The V call is TRBV28, the J call TRBJ2-3; D might be TRBD1 (6 bases). V was shortened by 4 bases and J by 7 bases, with 12 bases between the two germline ends. The CDR3 runs to 13 residues. Per germline, CDR1 MDHEN and CDR2 SYDVKM. CDR3 coding DNA: TGTGCCAGCAGTTCGCCAGGGGTAAATACGCAGTATTTT. Protein product: CASSSPGVNTQYF.

The chain uses TRBV19 and TRBJ1-1; 10 bases match TRBD1. Per the germline V gene, CDR1 is LNHDA and CDR2 is SQIVND (reference sequence). V dropped 5 bases and J dropped 5; count of bases not matched to a gene: 8. The CDR3 covers 15 residues. CDR3 DNA sequence: TGTGCCAGTAGTCTCACGGGACAGGGGAGAACTGAAGCTTTCTTT. This encodes CASSLTGQGRTEAFF.

The V call is TRBV30, the J call TRBJ2-1; 13 nucleotides line up with TRBD2. The ends lost 2 bases at V and 10 bases at J; junction bases unmatched: 2. Germline CDR1 and CDR2: GTSNPN and SVGIG (reference sequence). CDR3 length: 13 amino acids. CDR3 in amino acids: CAWSQGLAGEQFF. The CDR3 DNA is TGTGCCTGGAGTCAGGGACTAGCGGGAGAGCAGTTCTTC.

The chain is built from TRBV6-1 and TRBJ2-7, with 8 bases aligning to TRBD1. The V segment lost 2 bases and the J segment 1 base; nucleotides outside the gene matches: 7. The CDR3 sequence is 16 residues long. Germline V CDR1 and CDR2: MNHNS, SASEGT. CDR3 bases: TGTGCCAGCAGTGAATGGGACCAGGGGGCTTCCTACGAGCAGTACTTC. Translation: CASSEWDQGASYEQYF.